The 6 T cell receptor beta chains reported below all come from one sample, sequenced in a study of PD-L1 blockade in urothelial cancer. TCRdb's copy holds only in-frame clones and misses some; the assay was immunoSEQ multiplex PCR. The data show under 50,000 clones, about 93% seen once. This specimen was PBMCs, taken around atezolizumab (anti-PD-L1) treatment. All receptors derive from a man in his 70s with urothelial cancer.

V is TRBV28 and J is TRBJ1-5; a possible D gene is TRBD1 (5 bases). The ends were cut back, 7 bases at V and 4 bases at J, with 35 bases in the middle. Germline V gives CDR1 MDHEN, CDR2 SYDVKM. The CDR3 covers 21 residues. The CDR3: CASKTERGGTRNIRLNQPQHF. The CDR3 region has the DNA TGTGCCAGCAAAACGGAGCGCGGGGGGACGCGCAACATACGACTAAATCAGCCCCAGCATTTT.

The chain employs TRBV19 and TRBJ2-1, with D maybe TRBD2 (6 bases). The CDR3 has 15 residues. V was shortened by 2 bases and J by 8 bases, with 16 bases between the two germline ends. The germline gives CDR1 LNHDA, CDR2 SQIVND (reference sequence). Here the CDR3 DNA reads TGTGCCAGTAGTATACGGGAGCCCCTTTACGATGAGCAGTTCTTC. This encodes CASSIREPLYDEQFF.

This clone was seen more than once but under ten times. This chain joins TRBV19 and TRBJ1-5; 10 bases map to TRBD1. J was trimmed by 1 base and V by 5 bases; bases with no gene match: 8. CDR1 is LNHDA, CDR2 SQIVND, per germline (reference sequence). CDR3 length: 17 residues. The DNA for the CDR3 is TGTGCCAGTAGTTTTGCGGGGACAGGGGTAAGCAATCAGCCCCAGCATTTT. It encodes CASSFAGTGVSNQPQHF.

This chain links TRBV10-3 with TRBJ1-1, with 9 bases identical to TRBD1. The germline gives CDR1 ENHRY, CDR2 SYGVKD. V trimming: 6 bases; J trimming: 10 bases; junction bases outside the gene matches: 12. The CDR3 contains 14 residues. DNA of the CDR3: TGTGCCATCAGGAGTGGACAGGGGCCCCGTGGAGCTTTCTTT. It translates to CAIRSGQGPRGAFF.

In this sample, this clone turned up once. CDR3 residues: CASSVISGSEQFF. The CDR3 region has the DNA TGTGCCAGCAGCGTAATTAGCGGGAGTGAGCAGTTCTTC. The chain carries TRBV9 and TRBJ2-1, with 9 bases that match TRBD2. The CDR3 covers 13 residues. Per germline, CDR1 SGDLS and CDR2 YYNGEE. V lost 1 base and J lost 9; bases outside the gene matches: 2. Together with reference TRBV9 and TRBJ2-1, the CDR3 gives the full variable domain: DSGVTQTPKHLITATGQRVTLRCSPRSGDLSVYWYQQSLDQGLQFLIQYYNGEERAKGNILERFSAQQFPDLHSELNLSSLELGDSALYFCASSVISGSEQFFGPGTRLTVL.

The chain joins TRBV7-8 to TRBJ1-1; D is unresolved. The CDR3 extends over 15 amino acids. Trimming removed 4 bases from V and 1 base from J, with 13 bases in between. The germline V gene encodes CDR1 SGHVS and CDR2 FQNEAQ. The CDR3 DNA reads TGTGCCAGCAGCTCACGGACGGGGAGGAACACTGAAGCTTTCTTT. Protein: CASSSRTGRNTEAFF.